The 24 T cell receptor beta chains reported below all come from one sample, sequenced in a study of T cell repertoires and HLA-DP antigens. These receptors lack a known antigen. TCRdb's table, derived via immunoSEQ multiplex PCR, lists solely in-frame clones and lacks some. The sample holds about 73,000 clones, roughly 78% seen once. Sequencing was done on a sample of CD4+ T cells from PBMCs. Every receptor here comes from a man between 60 and 70 years old in good health and CMV-seronegative.

The CDR3 DNA is TGTGCCAGCACCCTGAGCCTTCTTCGGGGCTATGGCTACACCTTC. It is translated as CASTLSLLRGYGYTF. The chain recombines TRBV28 with TRBJ1-2; no reliable D call. V lost 7 bases to trimming and J lost 4 bases, with 19 bases between them. The germline V gene has CDR1 MDHEN and CDR2 SYDVKM. This CDR3 comprises 15 residues.

This clone has only one observation. This sample also contains other DNA sequences that code for the same CDR3. The chain employs TRBV7-2 and TRBJ1-1, with D hard to call. Germline loops: CDR1 SGHTA, CDR2 FQGNSA. The ends were cut back, 1 base at V and 2 bases at J, with 11 bases in the middle. The CDR3 sequence is 15 residues long. CDR3 nucleotide sequence: TGTGCCAGCAGCTTAGAGGGCCAGCCTAACACTGAAGCTTTCTTT. This sequence encodes CASSLEGQPNTEAFF.

V and J are TRBV29-1 and TRBJ1-2; 7 bases are shared with TRBD1. The trim removed 4 bases at V and 7 bases at J, leaving 3 bases unmatched. CDR3 length: 11 residues. From germline, CDR1 is SQVTM and CDR2 ANQGSEA. This chain's CDR3 is CSVGTGRGYTF. The CDR3, as DNA: TGCAGCGTTGGGACAGGTCGTGGCTACACCTTC.

The chain carries TRBV9 and TRBJ1-3; maybe TRBD1 (5 bases). CDR3 length equals 16 residues. Germline CDR1 is SGDLS and CDR2 is YYNGEE. With 3 bases removed from V and 0 bases from J, the gap between germline ends came to 13 bases. CDR3 amino acids: CASSGSGTLSGNTIYF. The DNA for the CDR3 is TGTGCCAGCAGCGGATCCGGGACTCTCTCTGGAAACACCATATATTTT.

The chain uses TRBV19 and TRBJ1-5; 10 positions match TRBD1. V lost 4 bases, J lost 0 bases, and 9 bases stayed unmatched. CDR3 length: 18 amino acids. Germline-derived CDR1 and CDR2 are LNHDA and SQIVND (reference sequence). CDR3 sequence reads: CASSRTGTGADSNQPQHF. The CDR3 DNA reads as TGTGCCAGTAGTAGAACCGGGACAGGGGCGGATAGCAATCAGCCCCAGCATTTT.

The rearrangement uses TRBV5-6 and TRBJ1-5; the D is unclear. This CDR3 spans 15 amino acids. The ends were cut back, 4 bases at V and 0 bases at J, with 11 bases in the middle. Germline V lookup: CDR1 SGHDT, CDR2 YYEEEE. This CDR3 reads CASSRYSLSNQPQHF. The CDR3 nucleotides are TGTGCCAGCAGCCGTTACAGTCTTAGCAATCAGCCCCAGCATTTT.

V usage is TRBV6-4 and J usage is TRBJ1-6; perhaps TRBD1 as D (5 bases). The CDR3 runs 15 residues. Germline CDR1 reads MRHNA; CDR2 reads SNTAGT. V was trimmed by 6 bases and J by 12 bases, leaving 21 bases between them. The CDR3 protein is CASRSDGVGGIPLHF. CDR3 bases: TGTGCCAGCAGAAGTGATGGGGTGGGGGGGATACCCCTCCACTTT.

This clone was seen just once. The chain links TRBV15 to TRBJ2-7; D is possibly TRBD2 (5 bases). Trimming took 0 bases from V and 2 from J, leaving 8 bases between them. Germline CDR1 and CDR2: LNHNV and YYDKDF (reference sequence). The CDR3 extends over 14 amino acids. This CDR3 reads CATSRDRGPYEQYF. CDR3 coding DNA: TGTGCCACCAGCAGAGATCGGGGTCCCTACGAGCAGTACTTC.

This clone showed up just once. The chain links TRBV5-1 to TRBJ2-5; 8 bases line up with TRBD2. Germline V gene lookup returns CDR1 SGHRS and CDR2 YFSETQ. J lost 4 bases, V lost 7 bases, and 9 bases had no gene match. The CDR3 is 14 amino acids. The CDR3 protein is CASGPGGPRETQYF. As DNA, the CDR3 is TGCGCCAGCGGACCGGGAGGGCCGCGAGAGACCCAGTACTTC.

The rearrangement joins TRBV5-6 to TRBJ1-5; TRBD1 might be the D (6 bases). V gave up 0 bases and J gave up 3 bases, with 10 bases separating them. Per the germline V gene, CDR1 is SGHDT and CDR2 is YYEEEE. The CDR3 totals 15 residues. CDR3 nucleotide sequence: TGTGCCAGCAGCTTGGCGGGACACCTCAATCAGCCCCAGCATTTT. It encodes CASSLAGHLNQPQHF.

V usage is TRBV5-1 and J usage is TRBJ1-3; 10 positions agree with TRBD1. CDR3 length: 19 residues. V lost 0 bases, J lost 3 bases, and 12 bases stayed unmatched. Germline V gene sequence: CDR1 SGHRS, CDR2 YFSETQ. This CDR3 reads CASSLVPGQGFASGNTIYF. For the CDR3, the DNA is TGCGCCAGCAGCTTGGTCCCGGGACAGGGGTTTGCTAGTGGAAACACCATATATTTT.

This chain joins TRBV11-3 and TRBJ2-3; D uncertain. The germline CDR1 and CDR2 sequences are SGHNT and YENEEA. V lost 0 bases to trimming and J lost 0 bases, with 1 base between them. The CDR3 loop spans 13 amino acids. The CDR3 here is CASSLDSTDTQYF. In nucleotides, the CDR3 is TGTGCCAGCAGCTTAGACAGCACAGATACGCAGTATTTT.

The rearrangement uses TRBV9 and TRBJ1-1; D may be TRBD1 (6 bases). Germline CDR1 SGDLS, CDR2 YYNGEE. V gave up 4 bases and J gave up 4 bases, with 14 bases separating them. The CDR3 is made up of 14 amino acids. CDR3 sequence: CASSLQGKGTEAFF. In DNA, the CDR3 is TGTGCCAGCAGCTTACAGGGTAAGGGCACTGAAGCTTTCTTT. The full variable domain, in which reference TRBV9 and TRBJ1-1 provide the parts outside the CDR3, is DSGVTQTPKHLITATGQRVTLRCSPRSGDLSVYWYQQSLDQGLQFLIQYYNGEERAKGNILERFSAQQFPDLHSELNLSSLELGDSALYFCASSLQGKGTEAFFGQGTRLTVV.

The gene calls are TRBV6-5 and TRBJ1-5, with a tentative D call TRBD1 (6 bases). V was pared by 2 bases and J by 3 bases, with 11 bases between. Germline CDR1 MNHEY, CDR2 SVGAGI. This CDR3 is 15 amino acids long. CDR3 in amino acids: CASSYARGVNQPQHF. CDR3 coding DNA: TGTGCCAGCAGTTACGCGAGGGGGGTCAATCAGCCCCAGCATTTT.

A word on this clone: The sample holds other DNA sequences that translate to the same CDR3. J is TRBJ1-1 and V is TRBV5-1; TRBD1 matches at 7 bases. Trimming removed 2 bases from V and 6 bases from J; junction bases left unmatched: 7. The CDR3 runs to 14 residues. Germline lookup yields CDR1 SGHRS and CDR2 YFSETQ. The CDR3 region has the DNA TGCGCCAGCAGCTTCGGAGAGGGGGCACCTGAAGCTTTCTTT. Its translation is CASSFGEGAPEAFF.

The V call is TRBV29-1, the J call TRBJ1-1; D unresolved. The CDR3 runs to 12 residues. The V gene's germline CDR1 is SQVTM and CDR2 ANQGSEA. V was pared by 3 bases and J by 5 bases, with 10 bases between. CDR3 DNA sequence: TGCAGCGTTGACTTCGCGGGGACTGAAGCTTTCTTT. Its protein product is CSVDFAGTEAFF.

The J gene is TRBJ2-2, the V gene TRBV7-2, with a tentative D call TRBD1 (5 bases). V was clipped by 8 bases and J by 2 bases, with 18 bases between them. Germline CDR1 SGHTA, CDR2 FQGNSA. This CDR3 spans 16 amino acids. Written as DNA, the CDR3 is TGTGCCAGCGCTGGCAGGGTTCTCCAAAACACCGGGGAGCTGTTTTTT. Protein sequence: CASAGRVLQNTGELFF.

Sample share makes this clone medium-sized (0.01 to 0.1%). This chain connects TRBV19 to TRBJ1-2, with 8 bases fitting TRBD1. The CDR3 runs to 14 residues. Germline V CDR1 and CDR2: LNHDA, SQIVND (reference sequence). The V and J ends lost 4 bases and 4 bases, in that order; junction bases with no gene match: 5. CDR3 bases: TGTGCCAGTAGTACCCCACAGGGGGTCTATGGCTACACCTTC. Amino acid sequence: CASSTPQGVYGYTF.

This chain links TRBV19 with TRBJ1-1; TRBD1 is a possible D gene (6 bases). Germline-derived CDR1 and CDR2 are LNHDA and SQIVND (reference sequence). The CDR3 covers 16 residues. The V end lost 3 bases, the J end lost 5 bases, and 19 bases lay between the germline ends. The CDR3 protein is CASSMRPGAIGTEAFF. CDR3 sequence (DNA): TGTGCCAGTAGTATGAGGCCAGGGGCGATAGGAACTGAAGCTTTCTTT.

This chain joins TRBV28 and TRBJ1-2; 8 bases line up with TRBD1. The CDR3 has 15 residues. Germline assignment: CDR1 MDHEN and CDR2 SYDVKM. J lost 3 bases, V lost 3 bases, and 6 bases had no gene match. CDR3 sequence (DNA): TGTGCCAGCAGTTTGGGGATGGACAGGGACTATGGCTACACCTTC. It yields the protein CASSLGMDRDYGYTF.

The rearrangement links TRBV29-1 to TRBJ1-5, with D tentatively TRBD1 (6 bases). The V and J ends lost 6 bases and 7 bases respectively, with 16 bases between them. CDR1 and CDR2 (germline): SQVTM, ANQGSEA. The CDR3 covers 13 residues. Written as DNA, the CDR3 is TGCAGCGTCGGTGGCGGGGGCAGGCAGCCCCAGCATTTT. Its translation is CSVGGGGRQPQHF.

The rearrangement joins TRBV11-1 to TRBJ2-3, with a tentative D call TRBD1 (6 bases). V was shortened by 3 bases and J by 5 bases, with 21 bases between the two germline ends. CDR1 is SGHAT and CDR2 is FQDESV in the germline V gene (reference sequence). This CDR3 is 17 amino acids long. For the CDR3, the DNA is TGTGCCAGCAGCTTCGGGCTCTTAAGCTCACAGGGAGATACGCAGTATTTT. Translated, it gives CASSFGLLSSQGDTQYF.

J is TRBJ2-1 and V is TRBV7-2; a possible D gene is TRBD1 (7 bases). Germline CDR1 SGHTA, CDR2 FQGNSA. The CDR3 sequence is 15 residues long. Trimming removed 6 bases at V and 5 bases at J, with 17 bases between. The CDR3 DNA follows: TGTGCCAGCAGGCGGGACAGAGGATTTCACAATGAGCAGTTCTTC. Its translation is CASRRDRGFHNEQFF.

The chain has TRBV5-4 and TRBJ2-5; 8 nucleotides match TRBD2. The ends lost 4 bases at V and 5 bases at J; junction bases unmatched: 7. This CDR3 has 14 residues. Germline CDR1 reads SGHNT; CDR2 reads YYREEE (reference sequence). The DNA for the CDR3 is TGTGCCAGCAGCCCGGGGGGGGGCCAGGAGACCCAGTACTTC. Its protein product is CASSPGGGQETQYF. The full variable domain, its missing parts supplied by reference TRBV5-4 and TRBJ2-5, is ETGVTQSPTHLIKTRGQQVTLRCSSQSGHNTVSWYQQALGQGPQFIFQYYREEENGRGNFPPRFSGLQFPNYSSELNVNALELDDSALYLCASSPGGGQETQYFGPGTRLLVL.